The rows below give T cell receptor beta chains drawn from one sample of a study of blood T cells in healthy people across ages. TCRdb re-derived calls from the 5' RACE reads in MiXCR, one entry per CDR3 protein. The sample comprises 650,000 to 700,000 distinct CDR3 sequences, approximately 30% of which are singletons, and roughly 15% rests with the top ten. The sequencing input was blood. These receptors came from a woman aged 80 or over in good health. Each CDR3 is given with its conserved first and last residue. The order of the fields is CDR3 protein, CDR3 DNA, D gene, clone size, J gene, V gene. D genes are given only for firm matches. The listing skips clone size in some rows; elsewhere it reads once, few, many or a size class.

CDR3: CASSLMPAGGPREQFF
DNA: TGTGCCAGCAGCCTCATGCCAGCGGGGGGGCCTCGGGAGCAGTTCTTC
D: TRBD2
size: many
J: TRBJ2-1
V: TRBV4-2

CDR3: CAISEVLNTEAFF
DNA: TGTGCCATCAGTGAGGTCCTGAACACTGAAGCTTTCTTT
D: -
size: few
J: TRBJ1-1
V: TRBV10-3

CDR3: CASSPDPGRYEQYF
DNA: TGTGCCAGCAGCCCCGACCCGGGACGGTACGAGCAGTACTTC
D: -
size: many
J: TRBJ2-7
V: TRBV11-2

CDR3: CSASGVSETQYF
DNA: TGCAGTGCTAGTGGTGTGTCGGAGACCCAGTACTTC
D: -
size: many
J: TRBJ2-5
V: TRBV20-1

CDR3: CASSYARGRQNEQFF
DNA: TGTGCCAGCAGTTACGCTCGGGGGAGGCAAAATGAGCAGTTCTTC
D: -
size: -
J: TRBJ2-1
V: TRBV6-5

CDR3: CAWRNLGTGANEQYF
DNA: TGTGCCTGGAGAAACCTCGGGACAGGGGCGAACGAGCAGTACTTC
D: TRBD1
size: -
J: TRBJ2-7
V: TRBV30

CDR3: CASSLDRANYGYTF
DNA: TGTGCCAGCAGCCTGGACAGGGCTAACTATGGCTACACCTTC
D: TRBD1
size: many
J: TRBJ1-2
V: TRBV7-2

CDR3: CASSLVRTGPYNEQFF
DNA: TGCGCCAGCAGCTTGGTTAGGACAGGGCCTTACAATGAGCAGTTCTTC
D: TRBD1
size: many
J: TRBJ2-1
V: TRBV5-1

CDR3: CASILRAGSYLTDTQYF
DNA: TGTGCCAGCATCCTAAGGGCGGGGAGCTATCTCACAGATACGCAGTATTTT
D: -
size: -
J: TRBJ2-3
V: TRBV12-3/TRBV12-4

CDR3: CSARDGGDGNTIYF
DNA: TGCAGTGCTAGAGATGGAGGGGATGGAAACACCATATATTTT
D: -
size: -
J: TRBJ1-3
V: TRBV20-1

CDR3: CASSESGYQRGAGDEQFF
DNA: TGTGCCAGCAGTGAATCCGGTTATCAGCGGGGGGCCGGGGATGAGCAGTTCTTC
D: TRBD2
size: many
J: TRBJ2-1
V: TRBV2

CDR3: CASKEGPTNEKLFF
DNA: TGTGCCAGCAAGGAGGGTCCAACTAATGAAAAACTGTTTTTT
D: -
size: few
J: TRBJ1-4
V: TRBV2

CDR3: CAWSVPRRGAGANVLTF
DNA: TGTGCCTGGAGTGTACCCCGTCGGGGGGCCGGGGCCAACGTCCTGACTTTC
D: -
size: many
J: TRBJ2-6
V: TRBV30

CDR3: CASSPGQNNSPLHF
DNA: TGTGCCAGCAGCCCGGGACAGAATAATTCACCCCTCCACTTT
D: TRBD1
size: many
J: TRBJ1-6
V: TRBV7-2

CDR3: CASSLAQGAGELFF
DNA: TGCGCCAGCAGCTTGGCCCAGGGGGCCGGGGAGCTGTTTTTT
D: TRBD1
size: -
J: TRBJ2-2
V: TRBV5-1

CDR3: CASGPDGNTEAFF
DNA: TGTGCCAGCGGTCCCGATGGGAACACTGAAGCTTTCTTT
D: -
size: many
J: TRBJ1-1
V: TRBV2

CDR3: CASSQEADRAYGYTF
DNA: TGCGCCAGCAGCCAAGAGGCCGACAGGGCCTATGGCTACACCTTC
D: TRBD1
size: -
J: TRBJ1-2
V: TRBV4-1

CDR3: CASSLNRGYPQHF
DNA: TGTGCCAGCAGCTTGAACAGGGGGTACCCCCAGCATTTT
D: TRBD1
size: many
J: TRBJ1-5
V: TRBV5-4

CDR3: CSAGIGETQYF
DNA: TGCAGTGCTGGGATAGGGGAGACCCAGTACTTC
D: -
size: -
J: TRBJ2-5
V: TRBV20-1

CDR3: CASSVGSLRATQYF
DNA: TGTGCCAGCAGCGTAGGCTCTTTGCGGGCTACGCAGTATTTT
D: -
size: many
J: TRBJ2-3
V: TRBV9

CDR3: CASSQGSVGLAAYEQYF
DNA: TGTGCCAGCAGCCAAGGATCTGTGGGACTAGCGGCCTACGAGCAGTACTTC
D: TRBD2
size: many
J: TRBJ2-7
V: TRBV3-1